This TCR beta chain appears in the sequencing data of a study of beta chain features in type 1 diabetes (dated by TCRdb to the late 2010s). About the study as a whole: Patients and healthy donors did not differ in mean age, gender distribution, total cell number or subset yield. The study compared the TCRB repertoires of sorted circulating CD4+ T cell subsets in recently diagnosed type 1 diabetes patients with those in matched healthy donors. A total of approximately 100 million sorted cells were examined across all samples, and the number of cells per subset was strongly correlated with RNA yield. Regulatory and stem cell-like memory subsets were isolated from only 8 patients and roughly eight healthy donors, whereas naive and central memory subsets came from all 30 or so donors. General study outcomes and caveats: Shorter templates might have been favored by PCR, but patient and control samples were amplified and corrected together, so both groups would have been affected equally by any skew. In all four CD4+ subsets, TCRB CDR3 length was moderately but significantly shorter in type 1 diabetes patients. Naive, central memory and regulatory TCRB repertoires appeared to be more similar among patients than among healthy donors. Because cDNA was sequenced instead of genomic DNA, activated cells with high expression could be over-represented, although the groups did not differ in activation or CD3 levels. HLA sub-analyses involved small numbers of individuals, so any influence of HLA type on TCRB rearrangement remained unresolved. Fewer insertions and more nucleotide deletions at VDJ recombination sites were observed in patients with type 1 diabetes, implying thymic rearrangement abnormalities.

From each donor, a single peripheral blood sample of around 120 mL on average was drawn into heparinised tubes. A BD FACSAria II was used to sort naive, central memory, regulatory and stem cell-like memory CD4+ T cells with a panel that included CD45RO, CCR7, CD25, CD127, CD95 and CD27. Purity was above 95% for every sorted population. PBMCs were isolated immediately by Lymphoprep density gradient centrifugation and stained directly without culture. So that batch effects would be minimized, each experiment stained and sorted samples in pairs, pairing one healthy donor with one patient. This clone was seen more than once but under ten times. The antigen this receptor binds is unknown. No quality values exist for individual bases; no much larger clone is one base distant. The entire isolated RNA was reverse transcribed using the High Capacity cDNA Reverse Transcription Kit, and thus expressed TCRB transcripts were sequenced. Deep immunoSEQ sequencing was performed on naive, central memory and regulatory T cell samples, with an average of roughly 3.6 million total reads per sample. Sorted cells were lysed in RLT buffer, and RNA was extracted using DNase-treated RNeasy Micro or Mini kits according to cell number. To prevent cross-contamination, each cell subset was processed individually, whereas patient and healthy donor samples were processed jointly. Using the immunoSEQ multiplex PCR, TCRB sequences were amplified from cDNA into 87-bp fragments spanning the CDR3 region. Sequencing of the amplicons was done on the Illumina HiSeq platform. The paper's processing steps were these. Synthetic template baselines were used to correct PCR bias computationally, reads within Hamming distance 2 were collapsed together, and singletons that could not be merged were discarded. Reads were aligned against IMGT so that V, D and J genes, CDR3 length and insertions or deletions at six rearrangement sites could be assigned. Within each subset, clonotype counts were normalized to sorted cell number, and only after that were true diversity and Gini coefficients computed with the tcR R package. The overlap coefficient, calculated on TCRB nucleotide sequences, was used to measure repertoire sharing. TCRdb retrieved this table from immuneACCESS and kept in-frame rearrangements only. Not all clones are present; in checked studies, unresolved V genes account for under half, and no reason is known for the remainder. That table furnishes V, J and clone size, whereas the DNA furnished D and trimming. This sample has 120,000 to 150,000 clones in its table, and about 7.1% of those were observed once. Clones ranked in the top ten supply approximately 1.5% of the sample.

The TCR sequence derives from a woman aged 30 to 39 in good health. The sequencing input was central memory CD4+ T cells from blood.

The CDR3 corresponds to CASSLWGLAQSSYNEQFF. The DNA reads as follows: TGTGCCAGCAGCCTCTGGGGACTAGCTCAAAGCTCCTACAATGAGCAGTTCTTC. The V and J genes are TRBV7-9 and TRBJ2-1; 9 bases in between match TRBD2. The germline V gene encodes CDR1 SEHNR and CDR2 FQNEAQ (reference sequence). V is pruned by 5 bases and J by 0 bases, leaving 11 bases of the junction without a gene match. The CDR3 covers 18 residues, taking in both the cysteine and the phenylalanine. Only the CDR3 region is kept as DNA, spanning 54 bases read in frame from base 1.